This T cell receptor beta chain was documented in a study of T cells in localized non-small cell lung cancer. Study findings and constraints: Peak T cell clonality was found in uninvolved adjacent lung, exceeding tumor.

Libraries were prepared by immunoSEQ multiplex PCR; TCRdb keeps only in-frame clonotypes and omits some of them. The table has about 19,000 clones, just over 90% seen once. Remarks on this clone: Its antigen is not identified.

V dropped 5 bases and J dropped 5 bases, with 12 bases sitting between them. This CDR3 comprises 13 residues. Looked up from germline, CDR1 is SGHTA and CDR2 is FQGTGA. V gene TRBV7-3 combines with J gene TRBJ2-5, with D possibly TRBD1 on 6 matching bases. The sequence was collected from a male donor at least 60 years old with stage I squamous cell lung carcinoma. Sequencing used peripheral blood, obtained before any cancer treatment. In DNA form, the CDR3 reads TGTGCCAGCAGCCCCTCAGGGGTGGAGACCCAGTACTTC. This translates into CASSPSGVETQYF.